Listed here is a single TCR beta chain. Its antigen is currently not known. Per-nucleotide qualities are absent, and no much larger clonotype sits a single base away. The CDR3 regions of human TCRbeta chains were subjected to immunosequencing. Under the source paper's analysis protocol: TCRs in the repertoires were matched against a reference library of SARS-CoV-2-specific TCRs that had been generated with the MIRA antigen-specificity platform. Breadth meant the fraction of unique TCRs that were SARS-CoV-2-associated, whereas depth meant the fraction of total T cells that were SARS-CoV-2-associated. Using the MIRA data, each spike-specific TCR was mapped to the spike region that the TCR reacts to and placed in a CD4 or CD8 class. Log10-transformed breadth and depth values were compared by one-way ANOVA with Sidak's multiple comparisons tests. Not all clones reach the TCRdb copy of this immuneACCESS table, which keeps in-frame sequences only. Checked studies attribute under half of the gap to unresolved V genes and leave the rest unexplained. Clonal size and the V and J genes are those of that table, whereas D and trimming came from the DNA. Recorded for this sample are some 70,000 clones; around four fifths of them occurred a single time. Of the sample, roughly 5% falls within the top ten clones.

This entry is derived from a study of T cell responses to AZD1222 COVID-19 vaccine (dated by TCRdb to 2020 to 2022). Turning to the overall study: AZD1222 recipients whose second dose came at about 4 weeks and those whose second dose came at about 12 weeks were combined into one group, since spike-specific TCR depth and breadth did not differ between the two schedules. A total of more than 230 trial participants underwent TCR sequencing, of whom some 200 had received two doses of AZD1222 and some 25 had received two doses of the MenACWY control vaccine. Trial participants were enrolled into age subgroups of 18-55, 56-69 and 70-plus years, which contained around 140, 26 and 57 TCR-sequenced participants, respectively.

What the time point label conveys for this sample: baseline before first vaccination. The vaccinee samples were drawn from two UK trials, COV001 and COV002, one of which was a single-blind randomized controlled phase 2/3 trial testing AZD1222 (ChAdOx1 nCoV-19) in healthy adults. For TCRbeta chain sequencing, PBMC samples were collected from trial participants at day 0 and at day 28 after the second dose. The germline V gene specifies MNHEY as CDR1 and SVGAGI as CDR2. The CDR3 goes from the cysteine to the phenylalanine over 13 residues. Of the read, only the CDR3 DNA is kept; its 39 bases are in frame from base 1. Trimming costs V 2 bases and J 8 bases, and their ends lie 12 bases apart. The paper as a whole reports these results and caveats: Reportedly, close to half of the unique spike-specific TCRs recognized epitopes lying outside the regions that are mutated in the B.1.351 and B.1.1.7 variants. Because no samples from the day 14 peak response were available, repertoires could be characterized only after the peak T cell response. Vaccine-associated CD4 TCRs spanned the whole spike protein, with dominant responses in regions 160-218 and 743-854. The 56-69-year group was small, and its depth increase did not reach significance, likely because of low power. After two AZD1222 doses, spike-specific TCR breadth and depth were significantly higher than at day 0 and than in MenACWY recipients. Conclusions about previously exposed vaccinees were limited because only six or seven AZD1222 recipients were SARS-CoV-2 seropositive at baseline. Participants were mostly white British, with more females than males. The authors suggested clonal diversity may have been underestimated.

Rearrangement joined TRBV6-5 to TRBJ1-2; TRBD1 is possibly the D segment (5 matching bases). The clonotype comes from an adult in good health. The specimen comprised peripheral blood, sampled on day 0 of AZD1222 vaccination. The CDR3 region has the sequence CASSYEAGMGYTF. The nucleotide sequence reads TGTGCCAGCAGTTACGAGGCAGGGATGGGCTACACCTTC.